What follows is one TCR beta chain and its context. The antigen remains undetermined. The data stem from a study of cytomegalovirus exposure and HLA in healthy donors. Whole-study findings and limits: Later analysis demonstrated an association between a missense DCLRE1C variant and TCR beta V- and J-gene trimming. Most CMV-associated TCR beta chains appeared HLA-restricted in a later analysis.

With 60 Vbeta and 13 Jbeta primers, the PCR was carried out. Assay used: immunoSEQ multiplex PCR; TCRdb lists only in-frame clones, some missing. This table holds about 94,000 clones, about four fifths found once. The TCR originated in a woman aged 40-49 years in good health and CMV-seronegative. What was sequenced was PBMCs.

DNA of the CDR3: TGTGCCAGCTCAGCCATCGGGAACGACTATTACCGCGTCGAGCAGTACTTC. It codes for CASSAIGNDYYRVEQYF. The V call is TRBV18, the J call TRBJ2-7, with D perhaps matching TRBD2 (5 bases). V was clipped by 5 bases and J by 6 bases, with 26 bases between them. The CDR3 has 17 residues. Germline V gene lookup returns CDR1 KGHSH and CDR2 LQKENI.